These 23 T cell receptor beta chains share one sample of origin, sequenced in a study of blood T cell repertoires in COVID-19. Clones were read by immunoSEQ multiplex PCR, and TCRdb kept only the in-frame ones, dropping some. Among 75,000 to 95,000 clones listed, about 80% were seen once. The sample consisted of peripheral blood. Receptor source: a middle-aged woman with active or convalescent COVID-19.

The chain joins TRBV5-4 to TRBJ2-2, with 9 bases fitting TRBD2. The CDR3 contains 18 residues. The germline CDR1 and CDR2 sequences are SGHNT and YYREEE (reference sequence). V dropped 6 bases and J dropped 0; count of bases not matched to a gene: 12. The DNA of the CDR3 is TGTGCCAGCACCTATGGGCAGCTAGCGGGGTCGAACACCGGGGAGCTGTTTTTT. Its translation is CASTYGQLAGSNTGELFF. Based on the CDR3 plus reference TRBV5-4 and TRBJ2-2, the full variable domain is ETGVTQSPTHLIKTRGQQVTLRCSSQSGHNTVSWYQQALGQGPQFIFQYYREEENGRGNFPPRFSGLQFPNYSSELNVNALELDDSALYLCASTYGQLAGSNTGELFFGEGSRLTVL.

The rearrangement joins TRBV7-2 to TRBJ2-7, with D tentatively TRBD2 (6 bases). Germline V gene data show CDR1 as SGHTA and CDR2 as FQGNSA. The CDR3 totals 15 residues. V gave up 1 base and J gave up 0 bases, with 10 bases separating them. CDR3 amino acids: CASSLEAGHSYEQYF. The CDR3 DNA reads TGTGCCAGCAGCTTAGAAGCGGGTCACTCCTACGAGCAGTACTTC.

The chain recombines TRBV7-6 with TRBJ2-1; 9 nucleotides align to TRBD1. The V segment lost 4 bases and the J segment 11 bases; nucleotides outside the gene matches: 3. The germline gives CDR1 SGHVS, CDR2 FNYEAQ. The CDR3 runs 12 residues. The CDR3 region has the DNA TGTGCCAGCAGCTCCGGGACAGGGCAGCAGTTCTTC. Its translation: CASSSGTGQQFF.

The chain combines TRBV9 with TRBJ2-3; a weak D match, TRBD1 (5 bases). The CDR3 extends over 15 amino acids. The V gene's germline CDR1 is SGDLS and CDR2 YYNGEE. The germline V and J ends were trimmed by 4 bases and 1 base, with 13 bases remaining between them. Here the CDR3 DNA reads TGTGCCAGCAGCACGACCCCAGGGCGCACAGATACGCAGTATTTT. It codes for CASSTTPGRTDTQYF.

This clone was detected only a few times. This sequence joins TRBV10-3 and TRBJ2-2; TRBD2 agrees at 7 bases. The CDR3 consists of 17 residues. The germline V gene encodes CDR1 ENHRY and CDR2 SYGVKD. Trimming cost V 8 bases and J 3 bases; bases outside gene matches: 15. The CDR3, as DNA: TGTGCCATCGGCTCCAAGGGAGGGGCCGCGGACACCGGGGAGCTGTTTTTT. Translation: CAIGSKGGAADTGELFF.

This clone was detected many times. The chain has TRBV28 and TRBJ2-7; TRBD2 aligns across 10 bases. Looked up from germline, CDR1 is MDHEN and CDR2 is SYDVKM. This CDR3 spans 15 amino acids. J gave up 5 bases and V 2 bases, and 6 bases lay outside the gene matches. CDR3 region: CASSLPSSGSHEQYF. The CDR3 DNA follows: TGTGCCAGCAGTTTACCCTCTAGCGGGAGCCACGAGCAGTACTTC.

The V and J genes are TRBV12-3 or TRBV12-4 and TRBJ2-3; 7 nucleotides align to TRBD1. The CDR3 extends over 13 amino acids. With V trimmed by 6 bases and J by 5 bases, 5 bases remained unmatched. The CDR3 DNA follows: TGTGCCAGCAGATTTGGGACAGAAGATACGCAGTATTTT. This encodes CASRFGTEDTQYF.

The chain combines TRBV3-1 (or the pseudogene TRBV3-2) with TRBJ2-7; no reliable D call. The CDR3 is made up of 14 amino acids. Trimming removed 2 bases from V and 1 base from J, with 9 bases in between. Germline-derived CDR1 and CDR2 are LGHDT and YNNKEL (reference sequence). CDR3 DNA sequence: TGTGCCAGCAGCCAAACAGATAATTCCTACGAGCAGTACTTC. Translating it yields CASSQTDNSYEQYF.

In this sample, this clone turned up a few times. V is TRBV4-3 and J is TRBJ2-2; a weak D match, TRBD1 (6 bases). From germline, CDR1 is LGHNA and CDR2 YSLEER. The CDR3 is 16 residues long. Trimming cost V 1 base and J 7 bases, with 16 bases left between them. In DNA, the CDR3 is TGCGCCAGCAGCCAAGGGGGGCGCAGATGGGGCGGGGAGCTGTTTTTT. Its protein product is CASSQGGRRWGGELFF.

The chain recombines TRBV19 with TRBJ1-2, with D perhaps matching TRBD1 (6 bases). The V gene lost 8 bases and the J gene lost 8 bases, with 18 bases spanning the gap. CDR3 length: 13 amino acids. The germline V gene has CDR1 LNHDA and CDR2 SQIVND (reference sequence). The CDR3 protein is CASGVQGAGGYTF. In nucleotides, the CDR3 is TGTGCCAGTGGCGTACAGGGTGCCGGGGGCTACACCTTC.

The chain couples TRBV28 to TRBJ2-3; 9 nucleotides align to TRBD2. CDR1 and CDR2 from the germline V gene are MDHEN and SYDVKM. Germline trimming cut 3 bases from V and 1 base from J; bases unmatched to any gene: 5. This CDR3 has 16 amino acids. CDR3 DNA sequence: TGTGCCAGCAGTTTCCCCTTAGCGGGGGGCACAGATACGCAGTATTTT. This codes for CASSFPLAGGTDTQYF.

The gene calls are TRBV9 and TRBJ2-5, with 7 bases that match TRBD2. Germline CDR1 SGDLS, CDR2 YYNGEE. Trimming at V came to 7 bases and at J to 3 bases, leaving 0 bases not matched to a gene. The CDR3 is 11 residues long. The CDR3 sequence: CASGREETQYF. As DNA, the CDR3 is TGTGCCAGCGGGAGGGAAGAGACCCAGTACTTC.

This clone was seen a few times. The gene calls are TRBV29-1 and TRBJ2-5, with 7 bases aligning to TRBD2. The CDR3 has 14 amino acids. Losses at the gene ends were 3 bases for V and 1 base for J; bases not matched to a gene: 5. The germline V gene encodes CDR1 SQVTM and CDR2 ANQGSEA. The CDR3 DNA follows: TGCAGCGTTGACGGCGGGAGCCTCCAAGAGACCCAGTACTTC. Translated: CSVDGGSLQETQYF. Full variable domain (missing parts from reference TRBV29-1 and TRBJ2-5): SAVISQKPSRDICQRGTSLTIQCQVDSQVTMMFWYRQQPGQSLTLIATANQGSEATYESGFVIDKFPISRPNLTFSTLTVSNMSPEDSSIYLCSVDGGSLQETQYFGPGTRLLVL.

In DNA form, the CDR3 reads TGTGCCAGCAGCTTGCGGGCGGGGTTACCCCAAGAGACCCAGTACTTC. Residues: CASSLRAGLPQETQYF. The gene calls are TRBV5-6 and TRBJ2-5, with TRBD2 as a possible D gene (6 bases). This CDR3 is built from 16 residues. Per germline, CDR1 SGHDT and CDR2 YYEEEE. V was clipped by 1 base and J by 1 base, with 14 bases between them.

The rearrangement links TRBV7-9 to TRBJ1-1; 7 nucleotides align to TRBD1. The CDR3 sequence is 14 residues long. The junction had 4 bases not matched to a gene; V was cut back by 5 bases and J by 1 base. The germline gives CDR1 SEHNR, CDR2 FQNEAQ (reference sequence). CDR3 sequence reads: CASSPGTANTEAFF. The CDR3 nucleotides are TGTGCCAGCAGCCCCGGGACAGCGAACACTGAAGCTTTCTTT. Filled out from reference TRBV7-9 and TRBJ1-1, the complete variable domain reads DTGVSQNPRHKITKRGQNVTFRCDPISEHNRLYWYRQTLGQGPEFLTYFQNEAQLEKSRLLSDRFSAERPKGSFSTLEIQRTEQGDSAMYLCASSPGTANTEAFFGQGTRLTVV.

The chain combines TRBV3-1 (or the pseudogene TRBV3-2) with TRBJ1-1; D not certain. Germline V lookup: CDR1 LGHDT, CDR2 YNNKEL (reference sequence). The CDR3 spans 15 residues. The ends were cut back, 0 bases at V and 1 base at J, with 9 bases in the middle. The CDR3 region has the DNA TGTGCCAGCAGCCAAGATGGAGGGAAGAACACTGAAGCTTTCTTT. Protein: CASSQDGGKNTEAFF.

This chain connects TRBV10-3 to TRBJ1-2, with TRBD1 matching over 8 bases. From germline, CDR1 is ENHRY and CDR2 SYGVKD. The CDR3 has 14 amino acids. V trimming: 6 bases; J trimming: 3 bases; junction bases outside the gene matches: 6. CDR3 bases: TGTGCCATCAGCAAGCAGGGGGCCGACTATGGCTACACCTTC. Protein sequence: CAISKQGADYGYTF.

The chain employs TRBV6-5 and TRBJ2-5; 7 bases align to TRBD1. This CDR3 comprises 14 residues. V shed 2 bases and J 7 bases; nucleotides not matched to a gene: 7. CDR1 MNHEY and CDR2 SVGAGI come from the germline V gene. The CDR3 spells CASSYDRASGTQYF. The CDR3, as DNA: TGTGCCAGCAGTTACGACAGGGCTTCAGGGACCCAGTACTTC.

For the CDR3, the DNA is TGTGCCAGCAGTTCCGGGACAGTGTTCAGCACAGATACGCAGTATTTT. Encoded protein: CASSSGTVFSTDTQYF. This chain connects TRBV28 to TRBJ2-3, with 7 bases aligning to TRBD1. This CDR3 comprises 16 residues. Trimming took 4 bases from V and 0 from J; bases not matched to a gene: 7. Germline V CDR1 and CDR2: MDHEN, SYDVKM.

CDR3 coding DNA: TGCAGTGCTAGTTCCCCGGGACTAGGGGCAGATACGCAGTATTTT. This codes for CSASSPGLGADTQYF. This chain connects TRBV20-1 to TRBJ2-3; TRBD2 aligns across 8 bases. V was clipped by 3 bases and J by 4 bases; unmatched bases: 9. The CDR3 contains 15 residues. The germline CDR1 and CDR2 sequences are DFQATT and SNEGSKA (reference sequence).

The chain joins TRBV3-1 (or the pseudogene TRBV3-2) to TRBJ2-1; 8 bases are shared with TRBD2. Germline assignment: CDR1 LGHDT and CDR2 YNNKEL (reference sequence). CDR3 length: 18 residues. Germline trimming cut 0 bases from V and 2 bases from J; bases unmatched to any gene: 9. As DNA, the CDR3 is TGTGCCAGCAGCCAAGATTTAGGGGGTAGCGGGACCTACAATGAGCAGTTCTTC. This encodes CASSQDLGGSGTYNEQFF.

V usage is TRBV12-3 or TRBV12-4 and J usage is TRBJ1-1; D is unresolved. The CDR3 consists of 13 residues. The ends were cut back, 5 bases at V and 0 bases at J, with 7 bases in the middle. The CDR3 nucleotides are TGTGCCAGCAGTGAAGCACTGAACACTGAAGCTTTCTTT. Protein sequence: CASSEALNTEAFF.

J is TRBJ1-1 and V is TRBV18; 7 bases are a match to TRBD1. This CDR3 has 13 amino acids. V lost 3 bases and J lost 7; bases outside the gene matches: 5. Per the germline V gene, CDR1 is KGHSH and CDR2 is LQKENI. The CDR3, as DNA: TGTGCCAGCTCACCTAGGACAGGCGTTGAAGCTTTCTTT. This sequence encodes CASSPRTGVEAFF.